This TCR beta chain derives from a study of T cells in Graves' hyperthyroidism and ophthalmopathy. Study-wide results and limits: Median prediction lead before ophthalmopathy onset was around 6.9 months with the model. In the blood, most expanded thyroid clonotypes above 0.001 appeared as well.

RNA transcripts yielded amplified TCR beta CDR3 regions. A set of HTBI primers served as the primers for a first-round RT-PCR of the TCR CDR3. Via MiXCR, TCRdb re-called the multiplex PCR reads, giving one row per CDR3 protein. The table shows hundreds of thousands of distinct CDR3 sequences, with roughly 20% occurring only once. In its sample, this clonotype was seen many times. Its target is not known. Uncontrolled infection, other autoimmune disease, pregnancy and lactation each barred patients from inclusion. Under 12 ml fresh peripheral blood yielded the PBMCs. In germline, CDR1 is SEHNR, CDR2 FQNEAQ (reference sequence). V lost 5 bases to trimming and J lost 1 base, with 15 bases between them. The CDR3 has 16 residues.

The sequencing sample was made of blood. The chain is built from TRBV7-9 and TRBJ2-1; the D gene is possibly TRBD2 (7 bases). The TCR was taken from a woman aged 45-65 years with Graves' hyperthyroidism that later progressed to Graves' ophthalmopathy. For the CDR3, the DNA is TGTGCCAGCAGCCGGCGGGGGCAGCCATCCTACAATGAGCAGTTCTTC. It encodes CASSRRGQPSYNEQFF. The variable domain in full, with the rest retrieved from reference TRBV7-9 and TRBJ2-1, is DTGVSQNPRHKITKRGQNVTFRCDPISEHNRLYWYRQTLGQGPEFLTYFQNEAQLEKSRLLSDRFSAERPKGSFSTLEIQRTEQGDSAMYLCASSRRGQPSYNEQFFGPGTRLTVL.